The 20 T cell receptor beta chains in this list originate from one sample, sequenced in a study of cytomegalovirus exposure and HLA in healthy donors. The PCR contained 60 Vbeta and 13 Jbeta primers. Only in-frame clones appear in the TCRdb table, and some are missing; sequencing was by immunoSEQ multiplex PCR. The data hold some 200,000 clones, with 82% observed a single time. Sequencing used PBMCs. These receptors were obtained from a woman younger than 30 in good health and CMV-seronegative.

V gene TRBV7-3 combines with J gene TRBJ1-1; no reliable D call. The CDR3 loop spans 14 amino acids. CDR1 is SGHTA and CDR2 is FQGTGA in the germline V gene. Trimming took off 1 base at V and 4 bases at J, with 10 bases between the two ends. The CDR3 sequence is CASSLNPGTTEAFF. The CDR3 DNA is TGTGCCAGCAGCTTAAATCCGGGAACCACTGAAGCTTTCTTT.

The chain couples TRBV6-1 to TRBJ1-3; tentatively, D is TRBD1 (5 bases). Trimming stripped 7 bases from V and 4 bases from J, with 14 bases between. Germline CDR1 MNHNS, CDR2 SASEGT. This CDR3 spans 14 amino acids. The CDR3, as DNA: TGTGCCAGCACTCCGGGGGGACCCGGAAACACCATATATTTT. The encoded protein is CASTPGGPGNTIYF.

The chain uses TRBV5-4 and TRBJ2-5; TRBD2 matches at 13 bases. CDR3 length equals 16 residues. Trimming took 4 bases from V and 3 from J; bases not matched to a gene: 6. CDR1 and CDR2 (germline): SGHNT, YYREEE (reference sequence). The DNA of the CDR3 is TGTGCCAGCAGCCCGGGACTAGCGGGAAAAGAAGAGACCCAGTACTTC. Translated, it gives CASSPGLAGKEETQYF.

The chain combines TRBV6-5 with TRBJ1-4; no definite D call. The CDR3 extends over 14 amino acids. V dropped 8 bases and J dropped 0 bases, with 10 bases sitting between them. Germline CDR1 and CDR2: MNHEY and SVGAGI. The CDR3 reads CASSASATNEKLFF. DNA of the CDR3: TGTGCCAGCTCCGCATCGGCAACTAATGAAAAACTGTTTTTT.

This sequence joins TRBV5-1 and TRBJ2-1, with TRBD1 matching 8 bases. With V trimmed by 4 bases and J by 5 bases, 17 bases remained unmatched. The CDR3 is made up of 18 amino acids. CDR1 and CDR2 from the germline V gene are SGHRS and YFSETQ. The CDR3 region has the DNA TGCGCCAGCAGCCCTCGAAGGACAGGGTCAAAGGCCGACAATGAGCAGTTCTTC. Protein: CASSPRRTGSKADNEQFF. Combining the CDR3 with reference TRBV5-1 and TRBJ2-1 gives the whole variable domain KAGVTQTPRYLIKTRGQQVTLSCSPISGHRSVSWYQQTPGQGLQFLFEYFSETQRNKGNFPGRFSGRQFSNSRSEMNVSTLELGDSALYLCASSPRRTGSKADNEQFFGPGTRLTVL.

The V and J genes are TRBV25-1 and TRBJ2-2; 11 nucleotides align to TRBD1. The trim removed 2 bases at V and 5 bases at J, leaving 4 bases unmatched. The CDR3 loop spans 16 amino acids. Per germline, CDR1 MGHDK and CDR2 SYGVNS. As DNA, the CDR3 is TGTGCCAGCAGTGAACCCGGGACAGGGGGTACCGGGGAGCTGTTTTTT. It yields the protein CASSEPGTGGTGELFF.

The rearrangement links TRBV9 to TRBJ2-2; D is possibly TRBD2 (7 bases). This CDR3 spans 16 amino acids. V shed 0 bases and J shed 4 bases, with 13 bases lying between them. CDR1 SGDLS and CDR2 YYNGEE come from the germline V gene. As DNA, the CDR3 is TGTGCCAGCAGCGTAGGGGGGGGCGCGGGCACCGGGGAGCTGTTTTTT. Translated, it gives CASSVGGGAGTGELFF.

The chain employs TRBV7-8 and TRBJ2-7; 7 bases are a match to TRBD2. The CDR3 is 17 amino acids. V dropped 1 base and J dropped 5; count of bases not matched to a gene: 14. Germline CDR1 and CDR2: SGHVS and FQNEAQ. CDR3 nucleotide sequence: TGTGCCAGCAGCTTAGTGAGCGGTGGGCCGGGGGGAGACGAGCAGTACTTC. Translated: CASSLVSGGPGGDEQYF.

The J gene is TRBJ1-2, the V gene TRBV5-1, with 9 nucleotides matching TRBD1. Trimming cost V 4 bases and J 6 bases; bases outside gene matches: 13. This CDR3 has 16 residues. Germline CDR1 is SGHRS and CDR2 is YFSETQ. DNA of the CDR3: TGCGCCAGCAGCGATATCCTTACGGACAGGGGAAATGGCTACACCTTC. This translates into CASSDILTDRGNGYTF.

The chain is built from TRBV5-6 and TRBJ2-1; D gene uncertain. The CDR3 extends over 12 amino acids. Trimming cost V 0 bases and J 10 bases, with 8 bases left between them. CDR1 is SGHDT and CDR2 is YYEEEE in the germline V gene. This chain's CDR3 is CASSLDWREQFF. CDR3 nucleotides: TGTGCCAGCAGCTTGGACTGGCGGGAGCAGTTCTTC.

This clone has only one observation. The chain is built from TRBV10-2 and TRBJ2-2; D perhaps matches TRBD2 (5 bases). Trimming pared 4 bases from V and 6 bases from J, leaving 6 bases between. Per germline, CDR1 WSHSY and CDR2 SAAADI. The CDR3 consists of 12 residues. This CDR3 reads CASSVSAGELFF. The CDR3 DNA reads TGCGCCAGCAGTGTTAGCGCCGGGGAGCTGTTTTTT.

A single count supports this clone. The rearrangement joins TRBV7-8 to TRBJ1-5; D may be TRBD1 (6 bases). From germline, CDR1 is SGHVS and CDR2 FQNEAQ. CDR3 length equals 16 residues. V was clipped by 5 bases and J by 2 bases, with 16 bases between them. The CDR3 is CASSLHRDPGNQPQHF. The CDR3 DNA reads TGTGCCAGCAGCCTACACAGGGATCCTGGCAATCAGCCCCAGCATTTT.

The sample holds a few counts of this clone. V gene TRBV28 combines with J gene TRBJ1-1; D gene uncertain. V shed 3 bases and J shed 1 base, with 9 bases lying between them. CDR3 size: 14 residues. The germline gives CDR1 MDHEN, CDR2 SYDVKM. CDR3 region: CASSLPVQNTEAFF. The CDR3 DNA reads TGTGCCAGCAGTTTGCCGGTTCAGAACACTGAAGCTTTCTTT.

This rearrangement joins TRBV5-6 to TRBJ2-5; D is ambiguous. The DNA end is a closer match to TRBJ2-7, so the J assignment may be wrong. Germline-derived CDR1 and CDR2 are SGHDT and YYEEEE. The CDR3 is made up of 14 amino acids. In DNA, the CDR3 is TGTGCCAGCAGCTTGAGTGCGGTTACCTACGAGCAGTACTTC. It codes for CASSLSAVTYEQYF.

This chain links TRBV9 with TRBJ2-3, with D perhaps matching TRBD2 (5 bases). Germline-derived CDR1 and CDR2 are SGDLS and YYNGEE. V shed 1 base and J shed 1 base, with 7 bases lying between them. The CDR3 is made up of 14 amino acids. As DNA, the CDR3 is TGTGCCAGCAGCGTATTCGGGGGCACAGATACGCAGTATTTT. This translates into CASSVFGGTDTQYF.

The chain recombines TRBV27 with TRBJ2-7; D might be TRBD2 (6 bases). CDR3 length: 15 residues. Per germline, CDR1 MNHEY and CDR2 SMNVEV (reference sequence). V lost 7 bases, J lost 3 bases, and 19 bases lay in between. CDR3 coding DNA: TGTGCCAGCAACATTCGTCCCGGGACTTACTACGAGCAGTACTTC. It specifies CASNIRPGTYYEQYF.

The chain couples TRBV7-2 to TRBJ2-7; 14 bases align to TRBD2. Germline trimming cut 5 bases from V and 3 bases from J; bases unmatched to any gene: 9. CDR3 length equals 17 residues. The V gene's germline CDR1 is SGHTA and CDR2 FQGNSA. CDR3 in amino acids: CASSPGTSGSYLYEQYF. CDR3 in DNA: TGTGCCAGCAGCCCCGGGACTAGCGGGAGCTATCTCTACGAGCAGTACTTC.

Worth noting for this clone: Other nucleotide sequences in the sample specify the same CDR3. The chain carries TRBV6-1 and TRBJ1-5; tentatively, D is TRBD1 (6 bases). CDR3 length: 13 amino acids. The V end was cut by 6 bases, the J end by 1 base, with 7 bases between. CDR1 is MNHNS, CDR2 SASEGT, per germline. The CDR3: CASRGHSNQPQHF. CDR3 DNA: TGTGCCAGCAGGGGACACAGCAATCAGCCCCAGCATTTT.

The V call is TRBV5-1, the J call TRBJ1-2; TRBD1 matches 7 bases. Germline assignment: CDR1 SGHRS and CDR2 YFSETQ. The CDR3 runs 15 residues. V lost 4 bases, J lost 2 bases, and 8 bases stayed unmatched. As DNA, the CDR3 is TGCGCCAGCAGCCCGGAAGGGGGCGGCAACTATGGCTACACCTTC. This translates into CASSPEGGGNYGYTF.

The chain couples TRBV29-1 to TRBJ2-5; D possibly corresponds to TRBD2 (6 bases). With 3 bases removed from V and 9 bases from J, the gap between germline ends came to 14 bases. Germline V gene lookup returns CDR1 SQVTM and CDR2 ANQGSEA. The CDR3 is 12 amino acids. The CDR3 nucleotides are TGCAGCGTTGACATACTAGGGGAGGCCCAGTACTTC. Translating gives CSVDILGEAQYF.